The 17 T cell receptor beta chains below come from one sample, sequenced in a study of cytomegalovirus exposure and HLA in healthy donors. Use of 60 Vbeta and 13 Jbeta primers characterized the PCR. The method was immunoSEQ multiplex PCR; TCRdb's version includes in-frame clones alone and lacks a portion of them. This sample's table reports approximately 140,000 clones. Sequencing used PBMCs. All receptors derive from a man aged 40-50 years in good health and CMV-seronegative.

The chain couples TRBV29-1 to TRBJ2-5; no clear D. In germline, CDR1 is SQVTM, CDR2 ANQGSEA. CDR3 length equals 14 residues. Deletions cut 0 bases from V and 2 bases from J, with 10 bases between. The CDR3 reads CSVEDQVIQETQYF. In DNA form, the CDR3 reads TGCAGCGTTGAAGATCAGGTGATACAAGAGACCCAGTACTTC.

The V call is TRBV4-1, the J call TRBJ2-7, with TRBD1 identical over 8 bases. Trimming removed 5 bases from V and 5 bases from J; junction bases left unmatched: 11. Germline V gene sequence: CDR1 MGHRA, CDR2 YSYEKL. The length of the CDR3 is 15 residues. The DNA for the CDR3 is TGCGCCAGCAGCGAAGGACAGGGAACGGTCCACGAGCAGTACTTC. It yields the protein CASSEGQGTVHEQYF.

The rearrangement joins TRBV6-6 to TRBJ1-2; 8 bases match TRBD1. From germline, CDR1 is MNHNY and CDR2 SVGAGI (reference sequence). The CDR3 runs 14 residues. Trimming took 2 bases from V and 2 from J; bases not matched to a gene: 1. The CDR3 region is CASSYRQGNYGYTF. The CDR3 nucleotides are TGTGCCAGCAGTTACCGACAGGGGAACTATGGCTACACCTTC.

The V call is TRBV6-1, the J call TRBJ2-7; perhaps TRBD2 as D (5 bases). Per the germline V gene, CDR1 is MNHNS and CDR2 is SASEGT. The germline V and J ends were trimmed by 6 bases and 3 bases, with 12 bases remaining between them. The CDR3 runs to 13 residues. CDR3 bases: TGTGCCAGCAGCCCCGGGATTCTCTACGAGCAGTACTTC. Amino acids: CASSPGILYEQYF.

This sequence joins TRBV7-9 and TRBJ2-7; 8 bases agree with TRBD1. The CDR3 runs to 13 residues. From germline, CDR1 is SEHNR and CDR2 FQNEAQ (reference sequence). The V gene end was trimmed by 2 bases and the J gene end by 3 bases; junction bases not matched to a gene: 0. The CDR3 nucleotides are TGTGCCAGCAGCTTAACAGGGGGCTACGAGCAGTACTTC. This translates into CASSLTGGYEQYF. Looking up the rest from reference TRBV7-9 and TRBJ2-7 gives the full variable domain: DTGVSQNPRHKITKRGQNVTFRCDPISEHNRLYWYRQTLGQGPEFLTYFQNEAQLEKSRLLSDRFSAERPKGSFSTLEIQRTEQGDSAMYLCASSLTGGYEQYFGPGTRLTVT.

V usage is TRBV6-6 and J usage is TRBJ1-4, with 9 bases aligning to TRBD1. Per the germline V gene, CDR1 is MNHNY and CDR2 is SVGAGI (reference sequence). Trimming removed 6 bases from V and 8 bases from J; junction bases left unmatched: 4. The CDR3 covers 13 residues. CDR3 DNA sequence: TGTGCCAGCAGGGGGGACAGGGCGGAAAAACTGTTTTTT. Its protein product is CASRGDRAEKLFF.

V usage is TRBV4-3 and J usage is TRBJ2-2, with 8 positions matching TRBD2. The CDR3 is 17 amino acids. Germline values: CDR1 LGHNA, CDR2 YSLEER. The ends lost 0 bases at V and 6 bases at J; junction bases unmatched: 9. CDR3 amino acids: CASSQDPGGGFAGELFF. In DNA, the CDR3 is TGCGCCAGCAGCCAAGATCCCGGGGGGGGCTTCGCCGGGGAGCTGTTTTTT.

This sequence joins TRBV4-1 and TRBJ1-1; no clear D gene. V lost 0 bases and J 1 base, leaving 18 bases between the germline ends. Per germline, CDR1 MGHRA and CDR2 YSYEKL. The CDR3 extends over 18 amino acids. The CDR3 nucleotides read TGCGCCAGCAGCCAAGAGTTCCAGTCTTATGAACGGAACACTGAAGCTTTCTTT. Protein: CASSQEFQSYERNTEAFF.

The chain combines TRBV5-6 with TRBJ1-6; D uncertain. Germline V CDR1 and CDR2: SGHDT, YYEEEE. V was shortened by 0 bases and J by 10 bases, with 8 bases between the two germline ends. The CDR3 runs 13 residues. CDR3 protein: CASSLEGGSPLHF. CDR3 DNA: TGTGCCAGCAGCTTGGAGGGAGGATCACCCCTCCACTTT.

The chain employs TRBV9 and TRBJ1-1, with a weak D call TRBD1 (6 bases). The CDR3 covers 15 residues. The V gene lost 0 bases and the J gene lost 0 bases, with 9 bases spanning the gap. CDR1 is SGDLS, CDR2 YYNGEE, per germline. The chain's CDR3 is CASSVGGGVNTEAFF. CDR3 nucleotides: TGTGCCAGCAGCGTAGGGGGGGGCGTGAACACTGAAGCTTTCTTT.

CDR3 nucleotides: TGCAGCGTTGAGAGACAGGGGGCGGGCGAGCAGTACTTC. Translated: CSVERQGAGEQYF. The V and J genes are TRBV29-1 and TRBJ2-7; 10 positions agree with TRBD1. The CDR3 consists of 13 residues. Germline V gives CDR1 SQVTM, CDR2 ANQGSEA. With 3 bases clipped from V and 6 bases from J, the junction kept 5 bases outside the gene matches.

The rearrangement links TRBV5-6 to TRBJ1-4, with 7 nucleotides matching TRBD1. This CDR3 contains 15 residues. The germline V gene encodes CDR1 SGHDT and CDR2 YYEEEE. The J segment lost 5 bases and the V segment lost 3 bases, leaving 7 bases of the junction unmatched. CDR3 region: CASSYRQGENEKLFF. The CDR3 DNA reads TGTGCCAGCAGCTACCGACAGGGCGAAAATGAAAAACTGTTTTTT.

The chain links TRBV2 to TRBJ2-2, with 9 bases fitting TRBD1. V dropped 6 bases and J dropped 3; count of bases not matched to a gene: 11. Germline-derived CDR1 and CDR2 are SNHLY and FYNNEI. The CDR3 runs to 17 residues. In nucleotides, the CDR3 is TGTGCCAGCAGGCAGGACAGGGGTTTTTTGGACACCGGGGAGCTGTTTTTT. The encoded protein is CASRQDRGFLDTGELFF.

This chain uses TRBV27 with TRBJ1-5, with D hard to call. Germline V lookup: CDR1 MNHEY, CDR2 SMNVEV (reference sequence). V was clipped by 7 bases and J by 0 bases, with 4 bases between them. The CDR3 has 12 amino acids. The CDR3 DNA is TGTGCCAGCACCCATAGCAATCAGCCCCAGCATTTT. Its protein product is CASTHSNQPQHF.

The CDR3 region is CASRNTGELFF. CDR3 nucleotide sequence: TGTGCCAGCCGTAACACCGGGGAGCTGTTTTTT. V gene TRBV19 combines with J gene TRBJ2-2, with D hard to call. This CDR3 is built from 11 residues. Trimming took off 9 bases at V and 2 bases at J, with 4 bases between the two ends. CDR1 is LNHDA and CDR2 is SQIVND in the germline V gene (reference sequence).

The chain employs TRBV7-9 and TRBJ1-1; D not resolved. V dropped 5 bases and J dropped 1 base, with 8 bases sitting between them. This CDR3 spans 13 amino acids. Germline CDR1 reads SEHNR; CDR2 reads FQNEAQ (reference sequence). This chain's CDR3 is CASSLFENTEAFF. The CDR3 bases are TGTGCCAGCAGCCTATTTGAGAACACTGAAGCTTTCTTT.

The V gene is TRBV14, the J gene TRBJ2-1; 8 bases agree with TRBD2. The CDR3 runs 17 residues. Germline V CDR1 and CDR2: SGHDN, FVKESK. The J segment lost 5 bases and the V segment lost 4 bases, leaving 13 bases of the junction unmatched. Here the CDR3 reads CASSPLFSGGAHNEQFF. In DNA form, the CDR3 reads TGTGCCAGCAGCCCCCTCTTTTCCGGGGGGGCCCACAATGAGCAGTTCTTC. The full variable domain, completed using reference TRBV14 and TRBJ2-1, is EAGVTQFPSHSVIEKGQTVTLRCDPISGHDNLYWYRRVMGKEIKFLLHFVKESKQDESGMPNNRFLAERTGGTYSTLKVQPAELEDSGVYFCASSPLFSGGAHNEQFFGPGTRLTVL.